This entry lists 22 T cell receptor beta chains sequenced from one sample in a study of T cells expressing NK-cell markers. One entry per CDR3 protein, without DNA, is what TCRdb gives after re-calling the 5' RACE reads. The data include 150,000 to 170,000 distinct CDR3 sequences; the top ten clones carry around 35%. The sample consisted of blood T cells: a sorted CD56 or NKG2C T cell subset, CD4+ or CD8+ T cells, or bulk PBMC T cells (not recorded which). The receptors shown here come from a woman aged 50 to 60 in good health.

V usage is TRBV5-6 and J usage is TRBJ1-1. Germline V lookup: CDR1 SGHDT, CDR2 YYEEEE. This CDR3 is built from 15 residues. CDR3 in amino acids: CASSLPQRWNTEAFF.

V and J are TRBV14 and TRBJ2-5; TCRdb calls TRBD1, which cannot be checked without DNA. Germline loops: CDR1 SGHDN, CDR2 FVKESK. This CDR3 has 15 residues. This chain's CDR3 is CASSQGTGGIETQYF.

This chain connects TRBV11-2 to TRBJ2-1; TCRdb calls TRBD1, which cannot be checked without DNA. Germline CDR1 is SGHAT and CDR2 is FQNNGV. The CDR3 covers 15 residues. The CDR3: CASSPFRRDYNEQFF.

This CDR3 is CASSPSADEQYF. The rearrangement links TRBV12-3 or TRBV12-4 to TRBJ2-7. There are 12 residues in the CDR3.

The chain has TRBV29-1 and TRBJ1-1. The V gene's germline CDR1 is SQVTM and CDR2 ANQGSEA. The CDR3 runs to 13 residues. Here the CDR3 reads CSVSQNMNTEAFF.

The chain carries TRBV5-1 and TRBJ2-2. This CDR3 has 14 residues. CDR1 is SGHRS, CDR2 YFSETQ, per germline. This CDR3 is CASSLGGNTGELFF. Full variable domain (remainder filled in from reference TRBV5-1 and TRBJ2-2): KAGVTQTPRYLIKTRGQQVTLSCSPISGHRSVSWYQQTPGQGLQFLFEYFSETQRNKGNFPGRFSGRQFSNSRSEMNVSTLELGDSALYLCASSLGGNTGELFFGEGSRLTVL.

The rearrangement uses TRBV12-3 or TRBV12-4 and TRBJ2-3. CDR3 length: 15 amino acids. CDR3 residues: CASSFRGTSTDTQYF.

V and J are TRBV20-1 and TRBJ2-5; TCRdb outputs TRBD2, but without DNA this stays unchecked. CDR1 DFQATT and CDR2 SNEGSKA come from the germline V gene (reference sequence). The CDR3 covers 16 residues. CDR3 region: CSARDSASGSYETQYF.

The genes are TRBV14 and TRBJ1-1; TCRdb's assignment of TRBD1 cannot be checked, as there is no DNA. Germline V gives CDR1 SGHDN, CDR2 FVKESK. The CDR3 runs 15 residues. CDR3 protein: CASSHFGQGGTEAFF.

The chain has TRBV2 and TRBJ1-1. The CDR3 contains 14 residues. The germline V gene has CDR1 SNHLY and CDR2 FYNNEI. The chain's CDR3 is CASSEATYLGEAFF.

V gene TRBV12-3 or TRBV12-4 combines with J gene TRBJ2-2. This CDR3 is 15 amino acids long. CDR3 residues: CASSLGATNTGELFF.

J is TRBJ1-2 and V is TRBV6-2 or TRBV6-3. The germline V gene has CDR1 MNHEY and CDR2 SVGEGT. The CDR3 sequence is 14 residues long. The CDR3 sequence: CASSYFRDGGGYTF.

This chain links TRBV4-1 with TRBJ1-1. CDR3 size: 15 residues. Germline V gene sequence: CDR1 MGHRA, CDR2 YSYEKL. CDR3 residues: CASSQDPSQNTEAFF.

The chain combines TRBV5-6 with TRBJ2-7. Germline CDR1 is SGHDT and CDR2 is YYEEEE. The CDR3 spans 16 residues. The CDR3 reads CASSRVRGYSSYEQYF.

The V call is TRBV9, the J call TRBJ2-1. This CDR3 region has 12 residues. Germline CDR1 SGDLS, CDR2 YYNGEE. CDR3 in amino acids: CASEGSYNEQFF.

V and J are TRBV29-1 and TRBJ2-1; TCRdb picks TRBD1, but there is no DNA to check that call. Germline CDR1 is SQVTM and CDR2 is ANQGSEA. The CDR3 has 13 amino acids. The CDR3 sequence is CSATGGAYNEQFF.

The genes are TRBV12-3 or TRBV12-4 and TRBJ2-5. CDR3 size: 11 residues. This CDR3 is CASSSSETQYF.

V and J are TRBV4-1 and TRBJ1-2. This CDR3 region has 14 residues. Per germline, CDR1 MGHRA and CDR2 YSYEKL. CDR3 region: CASSQVGSHYGYTF.

This sequence joins TRBV27 and TRBJ2-7; TCRdb selects TRBD1, and the lack of DNA leaves this call unchecked. CDR3 size: 14 residues. Germline-derived CDR1 and CDR2 are MNHEY and SMNVEV (reference sequence). CDR3 sequence reads: CASSSPGQGNEQYF.

This rearrangement joins TRBV5-4 to TRBJ2-3; the D call of TRBD1 rests on TCRdb alone, since no DNA is present to check it. The CDR3 length is 14 residues. Germline V gene sequence: CDR1 SGHNT, CDR2 YYREEE (reference sequence). CDR3: CASSLEGPTDTQYF.

The chain carries TRBV7-9 and TRBJ2-3. The CDR3 extends over 14 amino acids. Germline CDR1 is SEHNR and CDR2 is FQNEAQ (reference sequence). This chain's CDR3 is CASSLVASTDTQYF.

J is TRBJ2-2 and V is TRBV11-2; TCRdb names TRBD2, which stays unverified in the absence of DNA. Germline V CDR1 and CDR2: SGHAT, FQNNGV. The CDR3 has 16 residues. CDR3 sequence: CASSAATSANTGELFF.